Following are 19 T cell receptor beta chains from one sample sequenced in a study of CD8 T cells in ankylosing spondylitis. TCRdb re-derived calls from the 5' RACE reads in MiXCR, one entry per CDR3 protein. The sample holds over 95,000 distinct CDR3 sequences; about 8.3% are singletons and the top ten take nearly 10%. The source material was blood, either unsorted or a sorted T cell fraction (not recorded which). These receptors all stem from a male donor with ankylosing spondylitis or in good health (not recorded which).

This clonotype came up a few times. A much larger clone sits a single nucleotide away, making a read error possible. V usage is TRBV20-1 and J usage is TRBJ2-7; a possible D gene is TRBD2 (6 bases). Germline assignment: CDR1 DFQATT and CDR2 SNEGSKA (reference sequence). The length of the CDR3 is 14 residues. This chain's CDR3 is CSTREGRNSYEQYF. DNA of the CDR3: TGCAGTACTAGAGAAGGGAGGAACAGCTACGAGCAGTACTTC.

This clonotype was counted at least ten times. The CDR3: CASSWDPRTKETQYF. As DNA, the CDR3 is TGTGCCAGCAGTTGGGACCCCAGGACAAAAGAGACCCAGTACTTC. The chain combines TRBV12-3 or TRBV12-4 with TRBJ2-5; D possibly uses TRBD1 or TRBD2 (5 bases each). Between the trimmed V and J ends, which lost 4 bases and 3 bases, there was a span of 15 bases. The CDR3 is 15 amino acids.

This clonotype was recorded at least ten times. The chain employs TRBV4-2 and TRBJ2-5; D not certain. This CDR3 has 16 residues. The germline V gene encodes CDR1 LGHNA and CDR2 YNFKEQ. Trimming cost V 0 bases and J 1 base, with 12 bases left between them. DNA for the CDR3: TGTGCCAGCAGCCAAGATCGAGACGGCTTCCAAGAGACCCAGTACTTC. This gives the protein CASSQDRDGFQETQYF.

The sample holds a few counts of this clonotype. The chain uses TRBV7-2 and TRBJ2-5; D not resolved. Looked up from germline, CDR1 is SGHTA and CDR2 is FQGNSA. The CDR3 length is 14 residues. V was trimmed by 0 bases and J by 3 bases, leaving 8 bases between them. The CDR3 nucleotides are TGTGCCAGCAGCTTAGCGATAGGAGAAGAGACCCAGTACTTC. Translated, it gives CASSLAIGEETQYF.

This clonotype was seen repeatedly, ten times or more. The chain combines TRBV6-2 or TRBV6-3 with TRBJ1-4, with D unresolved. With 10 bases removed from V and 8 bases from J, the gap between germline ends came to 20 bases. Germline V gene sequence: CDR1 MNHEY, CDR2 SVGEGT. CDR3 size: 14 residues. The CDR3 protein is CATGRATLEEKLFF. The CDR3 DNA is TGTGCCACCGGAAGGGCGACGTTGGAAGAAAAACTGTTTTTT.

This clonotype was found many times. CDR3 DNA: TGTGCCAGCAGCGTGGCACCTCGAAGCACAGATACGCAGTATTTT. Amino acid sequence: CASSVAPRSTDTQYF. The J gene is TRBJ2-3, the V gene TRBV9, with unresolved D. There are 15 residues in the CDR3. V lost 2 bases to trimming and J lost 0 bases, with 10 bases between them. Per germline, CDR1 SGDLS and CDR2 YYNGEE. The whole variable domain, filled in from reference TRBV9 and TRBJ2-3, reads DSGVTQTPKHLITATGQRVTLRCSPRSGDLSVYWYQQSLDQGLQFLIQYYNGEERAKGNILERFSAQQFPDLHSELNLSSLELGDSALYFCASSVAPRSTDTQYFGPGTRLTVL.

This clonotype occurred a few times. The chain uses TRBV20-1 and TRBJ1-1, with a weak D call TRBD1 (5 bases). Trimming took off 0 bases at V and 3 bases at J, with 20 bases between the two ends. The germline gives CDR1 DFQATT, CDR2 SNEGSKA (reference sequence). This CDR3 spans 17 amino acids. CDR3 coding DNA: TGCAGTGCTAGAGATCGTGGGACGGGCAGTCGGGACACTGAAGCTTTCTTT. It translates to CSARDRGTGSRDTEAFF.

This clonotype was counted at least ten times. This sequence joins TRBV6-2 or TRBV6-3 and TRBJ2-7, with 12 positions matching TRBD2. The CDR3 has 18 amino acids. Germline values: CDR1 MNHEY, CDR2 SVGEGT. V lost 0 bases and J lost 0; bases outside the gene matches: 6. Here the CDR3 reads CASSYSILAGGGSYEQYF. The CDR3 DNA reads TGTGCCAGCAGTTACTCGATACTAGCGGGAGGAGGCTCCTACGAGCAGTACTTC.

The chain combines TRBV7-2 with TRBJ2-2; D perhaps matches TRBD2 (6 bases). The CDR3 sequence is 15 residues long. Germline values: CDR1 SGHTA, CDR2 FQGNSA. V was cut by 8 bases and J by 4 bases, with 17 bases left in between. As DNA, the CDR3 is TGTGCCAGCTGCCGCGGTCTAGCGATCACCGGGGAGCTGTTTTTT. The encoded protein is CASCRGLAITGELFF.

In its sample, this clonotype was seen a few times. The gene calls are TRBV5-6 and TRBJ2-7; D is uncertain. Germline CDR1 is SGHDT and CDR2 is YYEEEE. The CDR3 spans 13 residues. V lost 0 bases and J lost 5, with 9 bases in between. The CDR3 coding sequence is TGTGCCAGCAGCTTGGAACAGCCCCACGAGCAGTACTTC. It encodes CASSLEQPHEQYF.

The J gene is TRBJ2-5, the V gene TRBV20-1; D call uncertain. Germline CDR1 reads DFQATT; CDR2 reads SNEGSKA (reference sequence). This CDR3 spans 12 amino acids. The ends were cut back, 3 bases at V and 4 bases at J, with 9 bases in the middle. DNA for the CDR3: TGCAGTGCTAGCTCGTCCGGAGAGACCCAGTACTTC. Encoded protein: CSASSSGETQYF.

This clonotype was seen at least ten times. The V and J genes are TRBV12-3 or TRBV12-4 and TRBJ1-5, with unresolved D. Deletions cut 6 bases from V and 0 bases from J, with 9 bases between. This CDR3 spans 14 amino acids. This CDR3 is CASRKTYSNQPQHF. CDR3 sequence (DNA): TGTGCCAGCAGGAAAACATATAGCAATCAGCCCCAGCATTTT.

At least ten counts were recorded for this clonotype. The V call is TRBV6-2 or TRBV6-3, the J call TRBJ1-5; no reliable D call. V shed 5 bases and J shed 2 bases, with 13 bases lying between them. Per the germline V gene, CDR1 is MNHEY and CDR2 is SVGEGT. The CDR3 totals 15 residues. The CDR3 spells CASSLPTQGNQPQHF. The CDR3 region has the DNA TGTGCCAGCAGTCTCCCGACTCAGGGCAATCAGCCCCAGCATTTT.

This clonotype was found many times. The chain uses TRBV5-1 and TRBJ2-7; 9 bases agree with TRBD1. CDR3 length equals 14 residues. J lost 3 bases, V lost 4 bases, and 5 bases had no gene match. Germline CDR1 SGHRS, CDR2 YFSETQ. This chain's CDR3 is CASSPGTGLYEQYF. As DNA, the CDR3 is TGCGCCAGCAGCCCCGGGACAGGGCTCTACGAGCAGTACTTC.

This chain uses TRBV10-3 with TRBJ2-3; perhaps TRBD1 as D (6 bases). Between the trimmed V and J ends, which lost 6 bases and 5 bases, there was a span of 12 bases. CDR1 and CDR2 (germline): ENHRY, SYGVKD. CDR3 size: 13 residues. The CDR3 protein is CAISAVRGDTQYF. DNA for the CDR3: TGTGCCATCAGCGCCGTCAGGGGAGATACGCAGTATTTT.

This clonotype was observed many times. The rearrangement uses TRBV2 and TRBJ1-2; possibly TRBD1 for D (5 bases). V gave up 8 bases and J gave up 8 bases, with 21 bases separating them. Germline CDR1 SNHLY, CDR2 FYNNEI. The CDR3 has 14 amino acids. CDR3 sequence (DNA): TGTGCCAGCGGAGGGATTAACACCGAGGGGGGCTACACCTTC. Protein: CASGGINTEGGYTF.

At least ten counts were recorded for this clonotype. V usage is TRBV29-1 and J usage is TRBJ2-7; tentatively, D is TRBD1 (6 bases). Looked up from germline, CDR1 is SQVTM and CDR2 is ANQGSEA. V lost 3 bases and J lost 3, with 9 bases in between. The CDR3 loop spans 12 amino acids. CDR3 bases: TGCAGCGTTGAGGGGACACACTACGAGCAGTACTTC. Its protein is CSVEGTHYEQYF.

At least ten counts were recorded for this clonotype. The genes are TRBV5-1 and TRBJ2-7, with 8 nucleotides matching TRBD2. The V and J ends lost 0 bases and 4 bases, in that order; junction bases with no gene match: 3. This CDR3 contains 14 residues. Germline CDR1 and CDR2: SGHRS and YFSETQ. CDR3 residues: CASSLVASGYEQYF. The CDR3 coding sequence is TGCGCCAGCAGCTTGGTGGCTAGCGGGTACGAGCAGTACTTC.

This clonotype appeared many times. The chain recombines TRBV15 with TRBJ2-1; D unresolved. V lost 7 bases, J lost 8 bases, and 18 bases lay in between. Looked up from germline, CDR1 is LNHNV and CDR2 is YYDKDF (reference sequence). CDR3 length: 14 residues. CDR3 loop: CATKEQRSTHEQFF. In DNA form, the CDR3 reads TGTGCCACCAAGGAGCAAAGGAGTACCCATGAGCAGTTCTTC. Complete variable domain (other parts from reference TRBV15 and TRBJ2-1): DAMVIQNPRYQVTQFGKPVTLSCSQTLNHNVMYWYQQKSSQAPKLLFHYYDKDFNNEADTPDNFQSRRPNTSFCFLDIRSPGLGDTAMYLCATKEQRSTHEQFFGPGTRLTVL.